This TCR beta chain was captured in a study of cytomegalovirus exposure and HLA in healthy donors. Study findings and constraints: A later analysis reportedly identified an Asian-associated ancestry cluster as carrying fewer N-insertions than the approximately 730-donor mean.

A remark on this clone: Its antigen is still unknown. Germline is not matched at one junction end, which may reflect a read error.

This CDR3 spans 16 amino acids. The germline V gene encodes CDR1 SEHNR and CDR2 FQNEAQ (reference sequence). Primers for the PCR totalled 60 Vbeta and 13 Jbeta. Sequenced by immunoSEQ multiplex PCR; TCRdb stores in-frame clones only, minus some. The table lists 150,000 to 200,000 clones, approximately 80% of them singletons. This chain joins TRBV7-9 and TRBJ2-5, with 13 positions matching TRBD2. The receptor's source is a woman in her 30s in good health and CMV-seronegative. Sequencing was done on a sample of PBMCs. CDR3 protein: CSSSLGLAGTQETQYF. The CDR3 bases are TGTTCCAGCAGCCTGGGACTAGCGGGAACTCAAGAGACCCAGTACTTC.